This T cell receptor beta chain is drawn from a study of T cell repertoires in cytomegalovirus infection. Study as a whole: A matching HLA type, together with CMV infection, was signaled by public TCR beta signatures. Study observations and caveats: The ex vivo response showed dominance by HLA-C-restricted CMV-specific TCR beta clonotypes.

This clonotype has a count of ten or more. As yet, its antigen is unknown. TCRdb re-derived calls from the reads in MiXCR, one entry per CDR3 protein. The table lists about 150,000 distinct CDR3 sequences, about 15% of them singletons, with around a sixth in the top ten. CDR3 size: 17 residues. The V gene end was trimmed by 5 bases and the J gene end by 8 bases; junction bases not matched to a gene: 16. Per germline, CDR1 SGHTA and CDR2 FQGNSA. This rearrangement joins TRBV7-2 to TRBJ2-1; TRBD2 matches at 9 bases. The sequence derives from a human donor in good health (CMV status not recorded). Some clones in this sample may be carry-over from other donors' samples. What was sequenced was CD8+ T cells from PBMCs. The CDR3 loop is CASSIRSGLAEEDEQFF. The CDR3 bases are TGTGCCAGCAGCATCCGATCGGGACTAGCCGAAGAGGATGAGCAGTTCTTC. Using reference TRBV7-2 and TRBJ2-1 for the parts outside the CDR3, the full variable domain is GAGVSQSPSNKVTEKGKDVELRCDPISGHTALYWYRQSLGQGLEFLIYFQGNSAPDKSGLPSDRFSAERTGGSVSTLTIQRTQQEDSAVYLCASSIRSGLAEEDEQFFGPGTRLTVL.